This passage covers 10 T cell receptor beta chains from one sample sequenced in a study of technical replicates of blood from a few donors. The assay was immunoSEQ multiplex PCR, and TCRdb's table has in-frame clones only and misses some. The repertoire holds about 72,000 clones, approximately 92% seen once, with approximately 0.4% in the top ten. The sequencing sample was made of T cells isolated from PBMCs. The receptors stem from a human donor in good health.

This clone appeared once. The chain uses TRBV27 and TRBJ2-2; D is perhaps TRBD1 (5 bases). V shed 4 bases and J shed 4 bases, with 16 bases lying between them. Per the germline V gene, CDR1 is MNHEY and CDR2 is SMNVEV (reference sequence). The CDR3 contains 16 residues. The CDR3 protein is CASSSTAGRGTGELFF. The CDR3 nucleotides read TGTGCCAGCAGTTCAACGGCAGGAAGGGGCACCGGGGAGCTGTTTTTT.

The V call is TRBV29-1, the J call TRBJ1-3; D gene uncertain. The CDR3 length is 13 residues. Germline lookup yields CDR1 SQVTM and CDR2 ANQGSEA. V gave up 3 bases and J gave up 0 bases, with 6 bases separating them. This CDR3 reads CSVERGSGNTIYF. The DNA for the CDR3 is TGCAGCGTTGAGCGTGGCTCTGGAAACACCATATATTTT.

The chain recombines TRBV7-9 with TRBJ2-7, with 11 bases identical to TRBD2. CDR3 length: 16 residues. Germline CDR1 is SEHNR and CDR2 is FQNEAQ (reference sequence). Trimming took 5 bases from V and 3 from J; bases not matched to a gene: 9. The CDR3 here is CASSLGSGLAVYEQYF. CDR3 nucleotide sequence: TGTGCCAGCAGCCTAGGCTCGGGACTAGCGGTCTACGAGCAGTACTTC. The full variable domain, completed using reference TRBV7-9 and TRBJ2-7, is DTGVSQNPRHKITKRGQNVTFRCDPISEHNRLYWYRQTLGQGPEFLTYFQNEAQLEKSRLLSDRFSAERPKGSFSTLEIQRTEQGDSAMYLCASSLGSGLAVYEQYFGPGTRLTVT.

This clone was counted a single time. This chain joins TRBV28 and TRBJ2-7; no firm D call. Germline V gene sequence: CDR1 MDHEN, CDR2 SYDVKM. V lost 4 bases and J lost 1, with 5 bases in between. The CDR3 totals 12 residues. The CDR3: CASSYSSYEQYF. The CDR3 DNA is TGTGCCAGCAGTTACAGTTCCTACGAGCAGTACTTC.

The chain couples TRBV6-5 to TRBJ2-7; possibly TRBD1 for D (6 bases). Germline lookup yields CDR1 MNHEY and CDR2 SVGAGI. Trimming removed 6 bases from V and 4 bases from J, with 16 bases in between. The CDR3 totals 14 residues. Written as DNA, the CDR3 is TGTGCCAGCAGCACCCAGGGGAGTTCTTACGAGCAGTACTTC. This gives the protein CASSTQGSSYEQYF.

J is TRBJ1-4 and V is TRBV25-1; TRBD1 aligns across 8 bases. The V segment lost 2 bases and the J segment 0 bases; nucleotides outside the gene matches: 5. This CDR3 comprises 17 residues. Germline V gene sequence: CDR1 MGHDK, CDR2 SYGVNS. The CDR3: CASSEDRGTSTNEKLFF. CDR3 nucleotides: TGTGCCAGCAGTGAAGACAGGGGCACATCAACTAATGAAAAACTGTTTTTT. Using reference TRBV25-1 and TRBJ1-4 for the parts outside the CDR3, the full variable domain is EADIYQTPRYLVIGTGKKITLECSQTMGHDKMYWYQQDPGMELHLIHYSYGVNSTEKGDLSSESTVSRIRTEHFPLTLESARPSHTSQYLCASSEDRGTSTNEKLFFGSGTQLSVL.

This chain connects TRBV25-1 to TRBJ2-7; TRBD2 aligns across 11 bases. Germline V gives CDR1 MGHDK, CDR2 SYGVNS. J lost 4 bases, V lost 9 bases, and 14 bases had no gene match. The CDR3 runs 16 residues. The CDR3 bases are TGTGCCAGTGCCGCTAGCGGGAGGTCTCTAGGGTACGAGCAGTACTTC. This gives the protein CASAASGRSLGYEQYF.

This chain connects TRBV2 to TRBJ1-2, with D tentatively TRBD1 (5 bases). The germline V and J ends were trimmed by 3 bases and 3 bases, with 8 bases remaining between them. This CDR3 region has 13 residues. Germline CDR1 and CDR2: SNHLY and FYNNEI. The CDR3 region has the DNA TGTGCCAGCAGTGATGGGGCGGACTATGGCTACACCTTC. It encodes CASSDGADYGYTF.

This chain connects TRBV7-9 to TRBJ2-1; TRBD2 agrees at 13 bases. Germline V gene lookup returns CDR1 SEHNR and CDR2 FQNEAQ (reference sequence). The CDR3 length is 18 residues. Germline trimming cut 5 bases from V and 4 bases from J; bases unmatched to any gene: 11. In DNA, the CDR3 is TGTGCCAGCAGCCCCCCCGGGACTAGCGGGACCCTTTACAATGAGCAGTTCTTC. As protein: CASSPPGTSGTLYNEQFF.

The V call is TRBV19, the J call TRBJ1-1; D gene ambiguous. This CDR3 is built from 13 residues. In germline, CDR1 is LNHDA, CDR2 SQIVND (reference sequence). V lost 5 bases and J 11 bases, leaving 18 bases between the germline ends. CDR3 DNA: TGTGCCAGTAGTTCACAGCTGACGGGATCGGCTTTCTTT. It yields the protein CASSSQLTGSAFF. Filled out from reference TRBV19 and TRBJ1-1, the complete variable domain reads DGGITQSPKYLFRKEGQNVTLSCEQNLNHDAMYWYRQDPGQGLRLIYYSQIVNDFQKGDIAEGYSVSREKKESFPLTVTSAQKNPTAFYLCASSSQLTGSAFFGQGTRLTVV.